This T cell receptor beta chain was sequenced during a study of blood T cell repertoires in COVID-19 (TCRdb year 2020). General notes on the study: Collaborator samples came from the United States, Italy and Spain and covered acute and convalescent phases of COVID-19. The prospective study material was composed of cDNA or gDNA derived from T cells, B-cell-depleted T cells, or PBMCs. Deeply sampled blood TCRbeta repertoires from subjects exposed to, actively infected with, or recovered from COVID-19 were included in the dataset. The repertoires were made available in a free public database intended to serve as a resource for research on the immune response to SARS-CoV-2. Samples came from the ongoing ImmuneRACE study (first 160 participants) plus 1,254 subjects from 6 global collaborators. Sample metadata almost always included a de-identified subject ID, COVID-19 status, age in years and sex. Where available, HLA class I and class II types were taken from metadata supplied by the sample provider and were not determined by assay-based typing. What the research found in general, with its limitations: The amount of clinical and demographic metadata varied by source and participant and was provided uncurated.

Each collaborating institution followed its own protocols to collect whole blood in K2EDTA tubes. For TCRbeta analysis, collaborator samples were shipped as frozen whole blood, as isolated PBMCs, or as DNA extracted from either sample type. CDR1 is given as MDHEN and CDR2 as SYDVKM, both from the germline V gene. The CDR3 has 15 amino acids, counting the end cysteine and phenylalanine. Only the CDR3 DNA is retained, 45 bases long and in frame from the first base. At the junction V is shortened by 6 bases and J by 6 bases, with 15 bases in between. The immunoSEQ Assay, a bias-controlled multiplex PCR, was used to amplify TCRbeta CDR3 regions from genomic DNA. In the paper's pipeline: The number of nucleated cells in each sample was estimated from the amplification of reference gene primers within the assay. To quantify the absolute abundance of each unique TCRbeta CDR3 rearrangement, sequence reads were collapsed and filtered. Productive Simpson clonality was computed per sample as the square root of Simpson's diversity index over productive rearrangements. TCRdb obtained this table from immuneACCESS and retained in-frame rearrangements with V and J assigned. These tables miss some clones; where compared with another copy, unresolved V genes account for less than half of the shortfall, and the remainder is unexplained. The V and J calls and clone size are taken from that table; D and trimming were inferred from the DNA. Here the sample has about 110,000 clones; less than 85% occur a single time. Over 15% of the sample is in the top ten clones.

With regard to this clone: Its recognized antigen is unknown. Per-nucleotide qualities are absent, and no much larger clonotype sits a single base away.

The chain joins TRBV28 to TRBJ2-6; possibly the D gene is TRBD2, per 6 matching bases. The source of this sequence is a woman between 55 and 75 years old with acute or convalescent COVID-19. Specimen: peripheral blood. The sequenced DNA is TGTGCCAGCAGCCCTCAGGCGCGGGAGGCCAACGTCCTGACTTTC. It codes for CASSPQAREANVLTF. Reference TRBV28 and TRBJ2-6 genes cover what lies past the CDR3, so the full variable domain is DVKVTQSSRYLVKRTGEKVFLECVQDMDHENMFWYRQDPGLGLRLIYFSYDVKMKEKGDIPEGYSVSREKKERFSLILESASTNQTSMYLCASSPQAREANVLTFGAGSRLTVL.